In this sample, the clone carrying this T cell receptor (beta chain) turned up many times. TCRdb independently ran MiXCR on the 5' RACE reads; one entry per CDR3 protein. The sample has around 78,000 distinct CDR3 sequences; under 20% are singletons. This sample stems from a study of neurological immune-mediated disorders. This CDR3 is 16 amino acids long. From germline, CDR1 is MNHNY and CDR2 SVGAGI (reference sequence). Between the trimmed V and J ends, which lost 5 bases and 2 bases, there was a span of 18 bases. The material sequenced was PBMCs. This TCR came from a woman aged 40 to 50 in good health. V and J are TRBV6-6 and TRBJ1-2; TRBD1 is a possible D gene (6 bases). The CDR3 DNA reads TGTGCCAGCAGTCTTACCGACAGGCAAACCAACTATGGCTACACCTTC. Translation: CASSLTDRQTNYGYTF.